Each of the 32 T cell receptor beta chains below was sequenced from the same sample in a study of blood T cells in healthy people across ages. PCR was performed a second time for about 6 to 12 cycles using a sample-barcoded 5' primer and a J-beta primer mix. Each CDR3 protein is one row after TCRdb ran MiXCR on the 5' RACE reads. The table records 660,000 or so distinct CDR3 sequences, 58% of them present only once. Material: blood. The receptors were gathered from a man in his sixties in good health.

This chain joins TRBV7-2 and TRBJ2-3; TRBD2 matches at 8 bases. CDR3 length: 15 amino acids. Unmatched junction bases numbered 8, after V lost 5 bases and J lost 4 bases. Germline-derived CDR1 and CDR2 are SGHTA and FQGNSA. This chain's CDR3 is CASSLGGAGADTQYF. Here the CDR3 DNA reads TGTGCCAGCAGCCTCGGGGGGGCCGGTGCAGATACGCAGTATTTT.

The chain joins TRBV6-1 to TRBJ2-3; 7 bases are a match to TRBD1. CDR3 length: 15 amino acids. J gave up 5 bases and V 8 bases, and 13 bases lay outside the gene matches. Germline V CDR1 and CDR2: MNHNS, SASEGT. The DNA for the CDR3 is TGTGCCAGCGAGGGGGAAAACAGGGGCAGAGATACGCAGTATTTT. It translates to CASEGENRGRDTQYF.

The chain employs TRBV29-1 and TRBJ2-7; tentatively, D is TRBD1 or TRBD2 (6 bases each). The germline V gene encodes CDR1 SQVTM and CDR2 ANQGSEA. CDR3 length: 14 residues. V lost 6 bases to trimming and J lost 9 bases, with 24 bases between them. The CDR3, as DNA: TGCAGCGTACCAGGACCCGGGGGCCTAAATATGCAGTACTTC. This sequence encodes CSVPGPGGLNMQYF.

The V and J genes are TRBV10-3 and TRBJ1-2; TRBD1 agrees at 10 bases. The CDR3 length is 12 residues. Germline CDR1 and CDR2: ENHRY and SYGVKD. J gave up 13 bases and V 4 bases, and 6 bases lay outside the gene matches. CDR3 nucleotides: TGTGCCATCAGTGGGCCGGGACAGGGGAGCACCTTC. It translates to CAISGPGQGSTF.

The chain couples TRBV4-2 to TRBJ1-5; D remains unclear. Trimming pared 1 base from V and 2 bases from J, leaving 9 bases between. Germline assignment: CDR1 LGHNA and CDR2 YNFKEQ. The CDR3 sequence is 15 residues long. CDR3 nucleotide sequence: TGTGCCAGCAGCCAAGGGCGCGGAGGCAATCAGCCCCAGCATTTT. Encoded protein: CASSQGRGGNQPQHF.

The CDR3 DNA reads as TGTGCCAGCAGCGGACTAGCGGGGGAAGATACGCAGTATTTT. This gives the protein CASSGLAGEDTQYF. V and J are TRBV12-3 or TRBV12-4 and TRBJ2-3; 13 positions match TRBD2. Losses at the gene ends were 6 bases for V and 5 bases for J; bases not matched to a gene: 2. CDR3 length equals 14 residues.

The chain couples TRBV7-2 to TRBJ1-5; D unresolved. This CDR3 is built from 13 residues. Germline V gene sequence: CDR1 SGHTA, CDR2 FQGNSA. The V end lost 5 bases, the J end lost 3 bases, and 8 bases lay between the germline ends. The CDR3 nucleotides are TGTGCCAGCAGCGGCACCCACAATCAGCCCCAGCATTTT. Amino acid sequence: CASSGTHNQPQHF. The whole variable domain, filled in from reference TRBV7-2 and TRBJ1-5, reads GAGVSQSPSNKVTEKGKDVELRCDPISGHTALYWYRQSLGQGLEFLIYFQGNSAPDKSGLPSDRFSAERTGGSVSTLTIQRTQQEDSAVYLCASSGTHNQPQHFGDGTRLSIL.

This clonotype was observed a few times. The chain uses TRBV3-1 and TRBJ1-2; weak D call: TRBD1 (5 bases). The CDR3 has 16 amino acids. Germline V gene sequence: CDR1 LGHDT, CDR2 YNNKEL (reference sequence). Trimming cost V 3 bases and J 1 base, with 15 bases left between them. CDR3 sequence reads: CASSQAPGRSNYGYTF. The CDR3 DNA follows: TGTGCCAGCAGCCAGGCTCCGGGACGGAGTAACTATGGCTACACCTTC.

The chain recombines TRBV7-2 with TRBJ1-1; D is perhaps TRBD1 (6 bases). The CDR3 sequence is 12 residues long. Germline values: CDR1 SGHTA, CDR2 FQGNSA. V lost 7 bases to trimming and J lost 7 bases, with 13 bases between them. CDR3 DNA: TGTGCCAGCACCAACAGGGTTCGTGAAGCTTTCTTT. Translation gives CASTNRVREAFF. The full variable domain, completed using reference TRBV7-2 and TRBJ1-1, is GAGVSQSPSNKVTEKGKDVELRCDPISGHTALYWYRQSLGQGLEFLIYFQGNSAPDKSGLPSDRFSAERTGGSVSTLTIQRTQQEDSAVYLCASTNRVREAFFGQGTRLTVV.

V gene TRBV10-2 combines with J gene TRBJ2-1, with D possibly matching TRBD2 (9 bases). Germline lookup yields CDR1 WSHSY and CDR2 SAAADI. Trimming removed 7 bases at V and 0 bases at J, with 28 bases between. The CDR3 extends over 20 amino acids. The CDR3 region is CASTPGRGLTSGFSYNEQFF. The CDR3 nucleotides are TGCGCCAGCACCCCTGGCAGGGGGCTTACTAGCGGGTTCTCCTACAATGAGCAGTTCTTC.

The V gene is TRBV5-1, the J gene TRBJ1-1; TRBD1 aligns across 9 bases. Trimming removed 3 bases from V and 6 bases from J; junction bases left unmatched: 3. This CDR3 region has 13 residues. Germline V gene sequence: CDR1 SGHRS, CDR2 YFSETQ. CDR3 coding DNA: TGCGCCAGCAGCTCCCGGACAGGGGCTGAAGCTTTCTTT. It yields the protein CASSSRTGAEAFF.

This clonotype was picked up a small number of times. This CDR3 reads CASSGLPSPLHF. Here the CDR3 DNA reads TGTGCCAGCAGTGGCTTGCCCTCACCCCTCCACTTT. This rearrangement joins TRBV2 to TRBJ1-6; D ambiguous. Looked up from germline, CDR1 is SNHLY and CDR2 is FYNNEI. The CDR3 contains 12 residues. Trimming took off 4 bases at V and 10 bases at J, with 8 bases between the two ends. Full variable domain (remainder filled in from reference TRBV2 and TRBJ1-6): EPEVTQTPSHQVTQMGQEVILRCVPISNHLYFYWYRQILGQKVEFLVSFYNNEISEKSEIFDDQFSVERPDGSNFTLKIRSTKLEDSAMYFCASSGLPSPLHFGNGTRLTVT.

V is TRBV7-9 and J is TRBJ2-7, with TRBD2 matching over 7 bases. CDR1 is SEHNR, CDR2 FQNEAQ, per germline (reference sequence). This CDR3 is 14 amino acids long. Trimming cost V 0 bases and J 5 bases; bases outside gene matches: 4. CDR3 DNA sequence: TGTGCCAGCAGCTTAGCGGGAGGGATCAACGAGCAGTACTTC. Translation gives CASSLAGGINEQYF.

The chain is built from TRBV6-2 or TRBV6-3 and TRBJ2-5, with 7 bases that match TRBD2. The DNA end is more similar to TRBJ2-1, so the J call may be wrong. The length of the CDR3 is 15 residues. CDR1 is MNHEY, CDR2 SVGEGT, per germline. CDR3 DNA: TGTGCCAGCAGTTACTCCGCGGGGGTCCAAGAGACCCAGTTCTTC. This codes for CASSYSAGVQETQFF.

This clonotype was seen only a few times. The rearrangement uses TRBV9 and TRBJ1-2; 8 bases are a match to TRBD1. The CDR3 extends over 16 amino acids. V was pared by 2 bases and J by 3 bases, with 9 bases of the junction left unmatched. The V gene's germline CDR1 is SGDLS and CDR2 YYNGEE. This chain's CDR3 is CASSVPGQGTDYGYTF. The CDR3 region has the DNA TGTGCCAGCAGCGTTCCCGGACAGGGCACCGACTATGGCTACACCTTC. Full variable domain (outside the CDR3, taken from reference TRBV9 and TRBJ1-2): DSGVTQTPKHLITATGQRVTLRCSPRSGDLSVYWYQQSLDQGLQFLIQYYNGEERAKGNILERFSAQQFPDLHSELNLSSLELGDSALYFCASSVPGQGTDYGYTFGSGTRLTVV.

The gene calls are TRBV29-1 and TRBJ2-3; 12 bases agree with TRBD1. Per the germline V gene, CDR1 is SQVTM and CDR2 is ANQGSEA. This CDR3 spans 15 amino acids. J was trimmed by 4 bases and V by 4 bases; bases with no gene match: 6. The CDR3: CSVVGTGGAADTQYF. The CDR3 DNA reads TGCAGCGTTGTGGGGACAGGGGGCGCAGCAGATACGCAGTATTTT.

The chain carries TRBV14 and TRBJ1-2; 10 bases are shared with TRBD1. Trimming cost V 1 base and J 5 bases; bases outside gene matches: 1. CDR3 size: 14 residues. CDR1 SGHDN and CDR2 FVKESK come from the germline V gene. The CDR3 loop reads CASSQVGQGYGYTF. For the CDR3, the DNA is TGTGCCAGCAGCCAAGTGGGACAGGGGTATGGCTACACCTTC.

The rearrangement uses TRBV3-1 and TRBJ2-5; TRBD2 matches 7 bases. The J call may not be correct, given that the DNA end is closer to TRBJ2-7. Germline V CDR1 and CDR2: LGHDT, YNNKEL (reference sequence). This CDR3 is built from 15 residues. The CDR3 spells CASSQGLGTTYEQYF. For the CDR3, the DNA is TGTGCCAGCAGCCAAGGACTCGGGACTACCTACGAGCAGTACTTC.

J is TRBJ2-7 and V is TRBV29-1; TRBD2 aligns across 11 bases. Per the germline V gene, CDR1 is SQVTM and CDR2 is ANQGSEA. V lost 7 bases to trimming and J lost 0 bases; unmatched junction nucleotides: 5. The CDR3 spans 14 residues. The CDR3, as DNA: TGCAGCGCCTCTAGCGGGGGGAGCTCCTACGAGCAGTACTTC. It codes for CSASSGGSSYEQYF.

The rearrangement uses TRBV29-1 and TRBJ2-1, with a tentative D call TRBD1 (5 bases). This CDR3 has 14 residues. Germline assignment: CDR1 SQVTM and CDR2 ANQGSEA. V was shortened by 4 bases and J by 3 bases, with 13 bases between the two germline ends. In nucleotides, the CDR3 is TGCAGCGTTGCATGGGCAGGGTACTACAATGAGCAGTTCTTC. Protein sequence: CSVAWAGYYNEQFF.

To note about this clonotype: One end of the junction varies from germline; a read error may be responsible. The chain employs TRBV7-9 and TRBJ1-1; D remains ambiguous. The CDR3 contains 15 residues. CDR1 is SEHNR, CDR2 FQNEAQ, per germline (reference sequence). Here the CDR3 DNA reads TGTGTCAGCAGCCCCGAGACGGGCGTTAGATTTGGAGCTTTCTTT. Protein product: CVSSPETGVRFGAFF.

The rearrangement joins TRBV9 to TRBJ1-6, with D maybe TRBD1 (5 bases). Germline V gene lookup returns CDR1 SGDLS and CDR2 YYNGEE. The germline V and J ends were trimmed by 0 bases and 3 bases, with 10 bases remaining between them. The CDR3 contains 16 residues. The CDR3 DNA follows: TGTGCCAGCAGCGTAGGAGGTGGGGGCTATAATTCACCCCTCCACTTT. This sequence encodes CASSVGGGGYNSPLHF.

The rearrangement links TRBV2 to TRBJ2-6, with D perhaps given as TRBD1 or TRBD2 (5 bases each). From germline, CDR1 is SNHLY and CDR2 FYNNEI. Trimming took 4 bases from V and 1 from J, leaving 14 bases between them. The CDR3 has 17 residues. In DNA, the CDR3 is TGTGCCAGCAGTGGGGACCGGACACTTTCTGGGGCCAACGTCCTGACTTTC. It codes for CASSGDRTLSGANVLTF.

The count of this clonotype is one. This chain links TRBV5-6 with TRBJ1-2; 9 positions match TRBD1. J was trimmed by 2 bases and V by 0 bases; bases with no gene match: 2. CDR3 length equals 15 residues. CDR1 SGHDT and CDR2 YYEEEE come from the germline V gene. Written as DNA, the CDR3 is TGTGCCAGCAGCTTGGCGGGGACAGGGAACTATGGCTACACCTTC. Its translation is CASSLAGTGNYGYTF.

The genes are TRBV29-1 and TRBJ2-1; a possible D gene is TRBD2 (6 bases). The V end was cut by 7 bases, the J end by 0 bases, with 16 bases between. Germline assignment: CDR1 SQVTM and CDR2 ANQGSEA. The CDR3 consists of 15 residues. CDR3 sequence: CSGRDGTSSYNEQFF. In DNA, the CDR3 is TGCAGCGGGAGGGACGGCACCTCCTCCTACAATGAGCAGTTCTTC.

The chain combines TRBV7-9 with TRBJ2-3; no clear D gene. The CDR3 has 15 residues. Trimming removed 5 bases from V and 2 bases from J, with 14 bases in between. CDR1 SEHNR and CDR2 FQNEAQ come from the germline V gene (reference sequence). CDR3 region: CASSTGGSFTDTQYF. As DNA, the CDR3 is TGTGCCAGCAGCACCGGTGGTAGTTTCACAGATACGCAGTATTTT.

The rearrangement links TRBV7-9 to TRBJ1-6, with 7 positions matching TRBD1. In germline, CDR1 is SEHNR, CDR2 FQNEAQ (reference sequence). V shed 8 bases and J 10 bases; nucleotides not matched to a gene: 11. This CDR3 region has 14 residues. The CDR3 region has the DNA TGTGCCAGCGCAAAGACAGGGCTTGGCTCACCCCTCCACTTT. This translates into CASAKTGLGSPLHF.

This chain links TRBV7-9 with TRBJ2-5; 9 nucleotides line up with TRBD1. V lost 5 bases and J lost 8; bases outside the gene matches: 15. The CDR3 covers 16 residues. Germline CDR1 reads SEHNR; CDR2 reads FQNEAQ (reference sequence). The CDR3 coding sequence is TGTGCCAGCAGCCTTGGTAGAGGGACAGGGTGGATAACCCAGTACTTC. Its protein is CASSLGRGTGWITQYF.

The chain has TRBV7-9 and TRBJ2-3, with D possibly matching TRBD2 (6 bases). The CDR3 has 16 amino acids. Germline V gene sequence: CDR1 SEHNR, CDR2 FQNEAQ (reference sequence). The CDR3 spells CVVGFGRGKRTDTQYF. DNA for the CDR3: TGTGTCGTCGGGTTCGGGCGGGGCAAACGCACAGATACGCAGTATTTT.

This clonotype was detected ten times or more. The chain couples TRBV5-5 to TRBJ2-5; 7 bases agree with TRBD1. Trimming cost V 3 bases and J 5 bases; bases outside gene matches: 13. The CDR3 totals 16 residues. Germline V lookup: CDR1 SGHKS, CDR2 YYEKEE (reference sequence). The CDR3 loop reads CASSSEVGTEDETQYF. CDR3 nucleotides: TGTGCCAGCAGCTCCGAGGTCGGGACAGAGGACGAGACCCAGTACTTC.

The CDR3 nucleotides read TGTGCCAGCAGCCCGGACAGACAATATGGCTACACCTTC. Protein: CASSPDRQYGYTF. The chain links TRBV7-2 to TRBJ1-2; D is perhaps TRBD1 (6 bases). This CDR3 has 13 amino acids. V was shortened by 5 bases and J by 5 bases, with 12 bases between the two germline ends. Per germline, CDR1 SGHTA and CDR2 FQGNSA.

This clonotype came up a few times. The chain carries TRBV7-2 and TRBJ1-6; weak D call: TRBD1 (5 bases). V was cut by 4 bases and J by 9 bases, with 13 bases left in between. The CDR3 consists of 14 residues. Germline V CDR1 and CDR2: SGHTA, FQGNSA. CDR3 in amino acids: CASSSGTRASPLHF. Written as DNA, the CDR3 is TGTGCCAGCAGCTCGGGGACCCGAGCTTCACCCCTCCACTTT.